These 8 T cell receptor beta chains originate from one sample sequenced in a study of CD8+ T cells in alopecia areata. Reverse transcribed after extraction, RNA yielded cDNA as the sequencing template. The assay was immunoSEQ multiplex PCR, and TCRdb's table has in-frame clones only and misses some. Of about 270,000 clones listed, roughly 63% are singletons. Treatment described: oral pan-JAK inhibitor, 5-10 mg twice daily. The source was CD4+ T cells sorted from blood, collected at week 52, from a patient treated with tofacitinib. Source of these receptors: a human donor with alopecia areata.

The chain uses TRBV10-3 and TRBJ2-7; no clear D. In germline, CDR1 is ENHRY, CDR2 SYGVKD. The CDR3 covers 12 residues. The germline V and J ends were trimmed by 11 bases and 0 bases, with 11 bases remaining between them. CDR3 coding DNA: TGTGCCTTACAAACGAGCTCCTACGAGCAGTACTTC. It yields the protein CALQTSSYEQYF.

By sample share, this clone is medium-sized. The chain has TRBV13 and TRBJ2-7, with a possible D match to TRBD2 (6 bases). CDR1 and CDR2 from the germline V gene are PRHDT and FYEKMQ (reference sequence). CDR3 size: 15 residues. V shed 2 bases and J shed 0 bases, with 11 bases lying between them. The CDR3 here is CASSLRPEGSYEQYF. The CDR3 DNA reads TGTGCCAGCAGCTTACGTCCGGAGGGCTCCTACGAGCAGTACTTC.

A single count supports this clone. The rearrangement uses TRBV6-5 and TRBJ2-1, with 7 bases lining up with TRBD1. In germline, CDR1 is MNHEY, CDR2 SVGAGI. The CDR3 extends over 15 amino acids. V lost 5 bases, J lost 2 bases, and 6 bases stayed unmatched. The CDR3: CASSPAGGTYNEQFF. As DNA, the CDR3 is TGTGCCAGCAGTCCCGCAGGGGGTACCTACAATGAGCAGTTCTTC.

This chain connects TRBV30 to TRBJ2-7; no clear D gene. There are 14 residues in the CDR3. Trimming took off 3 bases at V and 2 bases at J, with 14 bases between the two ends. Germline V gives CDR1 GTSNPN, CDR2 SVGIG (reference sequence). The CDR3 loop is CAWSGLHGPYEQYF. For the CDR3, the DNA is TGTGCCTGGAGCGGGCTACACGGACCCTACGAGCAGTACTTC.

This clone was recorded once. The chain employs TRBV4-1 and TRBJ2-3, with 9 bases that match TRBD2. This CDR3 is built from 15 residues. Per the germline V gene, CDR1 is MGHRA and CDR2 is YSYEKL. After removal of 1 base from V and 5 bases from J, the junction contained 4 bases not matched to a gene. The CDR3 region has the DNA TGCGCCAGCAGCCAAGGCGGGGGGGCCATAGATACGCAGTATTTT. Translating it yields CASSQGGGAIDTQYF.

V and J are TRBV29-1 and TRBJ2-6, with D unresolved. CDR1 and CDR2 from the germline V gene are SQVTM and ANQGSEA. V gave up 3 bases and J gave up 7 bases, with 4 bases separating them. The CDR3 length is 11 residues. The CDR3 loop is CSVEYANVLTF. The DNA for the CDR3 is TGCAGCGTTGAGTATGCCAACGTCCTGACTTTC.

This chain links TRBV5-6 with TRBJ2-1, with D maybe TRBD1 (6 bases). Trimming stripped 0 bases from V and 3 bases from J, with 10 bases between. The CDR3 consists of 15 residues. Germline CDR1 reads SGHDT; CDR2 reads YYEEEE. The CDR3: CASSLGWGLYNEQFF. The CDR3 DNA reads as TGTGCCAGCAGCTTGGGGTGGGGGCTCTACAATGAGCAGTTCTTC.

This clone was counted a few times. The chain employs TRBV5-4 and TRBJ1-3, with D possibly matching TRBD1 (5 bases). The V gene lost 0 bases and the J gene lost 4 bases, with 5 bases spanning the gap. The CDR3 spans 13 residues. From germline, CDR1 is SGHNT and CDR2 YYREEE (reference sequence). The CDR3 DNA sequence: TGTGCCAGCAGCTTGGACAGGGGAAACACCATATATTTT. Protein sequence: CASSLDRGNTIYF.